This record looks at one T cell receptor beta chain sequence and its context. Antigen specificity is unknown. This sample is drawn from a study of neoadjuvant nivolumab and ipilimumab in lung cancer. About the study: Patients got nivolumab 3 mg/kg on days 1, 15 and 29; combination added ipilimumab 1 mg/kg day 1. Study findings and constraints: Resected tumors had greater TCR richness and clonality than uninvolved lung. From pretherapy to surgery, tumor richness and clonality rose with dual therapy. TCR clonality did not significantly correlate with pathologic tumor regression.

The method was immunoSEQ multiplex PCR; TCRdb's version includes in-frame clones alone and lacks a portion of them. The sample consists of some 20,000 clones, under 85% of them appearing once. CDR1 is SGHTA and CDR2 is FQGNSA in the germline V gene. V was pared by 7 bases and J by 5 bases, with 20 bases between. The CDR3 runs to 15 residues. The sample in question was tumor tissue, obtained after neoadjuvant nivolumab, alone or with ipilimumab, at or shortly before surgery. The clonotype was recovered from an adult with non-small cell lung cancer. V gene TRBV7-2 combines with J gene TRBJ1-1; a weak D match, TRBD1 (6 bases). CDR3 sequence: CASNQIGQYGTEAFF. CDR3 bases: TGTGCCAGCAACCAAATCGGACAGTATGGGACTGAAGCTTTCTTT.